These 9 T cell receptor beta chains originate from one sample sequenced in a study of cytomegalovirus exposure and HLA in healthy donors. Vbeta (60) and Jbeta (13) primers were used in the PCR. Profiling relied on immunoSEQ multiplex PCR, and the TCRdb table lists in-frame clones only, not all of them. Of around 96,000 clones listed, about three quarters are singletons. The sample comprised PBMCs. These receptors all stem from a man aged 30 to 45 in good health and CMV-seropositive.

This clone has more than one count but fewer than ten. J is TRBJ2-7 and V is TRBV6-1, with 8 nucleotides matching TRBD1. J lost 4 bases, V lost 6 bases, and 8 bases had no gene match. The CDR3 sequence is 14 residues long. Germline CDR1 is MNHNS and CDR2 is SASEGT. This CDR3 reads CASRRTGLPYEQYF. The CDR3 nucleotides are TGTGCCAGCAGGCGGACAGGGCTCCCTTACGAGCAGTACTTC.

The chain combines TRBV5-1 with TRBJ2-1; D gene uncertain. V was trimmed by 4 bases and J by 0 bases, leaving 20 bases between them. The CDR3 length is 18 residues. Germline values: CDR1 SGHRS, CDR2 YFSETQ. Here the CDR3 reads CASSHLTPLLSSYNEQFF. The CDR3 DNA sequence: TGCGCCAGCAGCCATCTGACCCCACTACTAAGCTCCTACAATGAGCAGTTCTTC.

The chain carries TRBV10-2 and TRBJ1-1, with D possibly TRBD1 on 6 matching bases. V lost 6 bases and J 5 bases, leaving 13 bases between the germline ends. Germline CDR1 WSHSY, CDR2 SAAADI. The CDR3 spans 13 residues. The CDR3 DNA reads as TGCGCCAGCAGGCAGGGGTCGAGTACTGAAGCTTTCTTT. Its protein product is CASRQGSSTEAFF.

This clone was seen more than once but under ten times. V gene TRBV6-5 combines with J gene TRBJ1-1; 11 bases agree with TRBD1. The V and J ends lost 5 bases and 8 bases, in that order; junction bases with no gene match: 10. Germline V gene lookup returns CDR1 MNHEY and CDR2 SVGAGI. This CDR3 is 15 amino acids long. The CDR3 region has the DNA TGTGCCAGCAGTCACCGGGACAGGGGGTTATTCGAAGCTTTCTTT. Translation gives CASSHRDRGLFEAFF.

The chain links TRBV27 to TRBJ1-2; D is unclear. This CDR3 spans 13 amino acids. Deletions cut 3 bases from V and 3 bases from J, with 8 bases between. Germline loops: CDR1 MNHEY, CDR2 SMNVEV (reference sequence). CDR3 bases: TGTGCCAGCAGTTTCGGGCGGGACTATGGCTACACCTTC. This codes for CASSFGRDYGYTF.

This clone showed up just a few times. The gene calls are TRBV2 and TRBJ1-1; D is undetermined. Germline loops: CDR1 SNHLY, CDR2 FYNNEI. V was shortened by 7 bases and J by 6 bases, with 18 bases between the two germline ends. This CDR3 region has 14 residues. This CDR3 is CASTRTGGGPEAFF. CDR3 coding DNA: TGTGCCAGCACCAGGACCGGAGGCGGTCCTGAAGCTTTCTTT.

This clone has a single count. The chain combines TRBV18 with TRBJ1-5; D may be TRBD1 (6 bases). V lost 4 bases to trimming and J lost 4 bases, with 8 bases between them. CDR1 and CDR2 (germline): KGHSH, LQKENI. This CDR3 has 13 residues. The CDR3 sequence is CASSRGPNQPQHF. CDR3 in DNA: TGTGCCAGCTCACGGGGGCCTAATCAGCCCCAGCATTTT.

The chain is built from TRBV5-1 and TRBJ1-2; TRBD1 matches at 11 bases. Germline CDR1 reads SGHRS; CDR2 reads YFSETQ. The CDR3 spans 14 residues. J gave up 5 bases and V 6 bases, and 6 bases lay outside the gene matches. Here the CDR3 reads CASNPGQGAYGYTF. CDR3 in DNA: TGCGCCAGCAACCCCGGACAGGGGGCTTATGGCTACACCTTC.

The chain carries TRBV6-6 and TRBJ2-5; D possibly corresponds to TRBD2 (5 bases). The DNA matches TRBJ2-7 better at its end, which makes the J call doubtful. There are 16 residues in the CDR3. Germline CDR1 reads MNHNY; CDR2 reads SVGAGI (reference sequence). The CDR3 region has the DNA TGTGCCAGCAGTCAAACCTCCCCGGGGTGGTCTTACGAGCAGTACTTC. This sequence encodes CASSQTSPGWSYEQYF.